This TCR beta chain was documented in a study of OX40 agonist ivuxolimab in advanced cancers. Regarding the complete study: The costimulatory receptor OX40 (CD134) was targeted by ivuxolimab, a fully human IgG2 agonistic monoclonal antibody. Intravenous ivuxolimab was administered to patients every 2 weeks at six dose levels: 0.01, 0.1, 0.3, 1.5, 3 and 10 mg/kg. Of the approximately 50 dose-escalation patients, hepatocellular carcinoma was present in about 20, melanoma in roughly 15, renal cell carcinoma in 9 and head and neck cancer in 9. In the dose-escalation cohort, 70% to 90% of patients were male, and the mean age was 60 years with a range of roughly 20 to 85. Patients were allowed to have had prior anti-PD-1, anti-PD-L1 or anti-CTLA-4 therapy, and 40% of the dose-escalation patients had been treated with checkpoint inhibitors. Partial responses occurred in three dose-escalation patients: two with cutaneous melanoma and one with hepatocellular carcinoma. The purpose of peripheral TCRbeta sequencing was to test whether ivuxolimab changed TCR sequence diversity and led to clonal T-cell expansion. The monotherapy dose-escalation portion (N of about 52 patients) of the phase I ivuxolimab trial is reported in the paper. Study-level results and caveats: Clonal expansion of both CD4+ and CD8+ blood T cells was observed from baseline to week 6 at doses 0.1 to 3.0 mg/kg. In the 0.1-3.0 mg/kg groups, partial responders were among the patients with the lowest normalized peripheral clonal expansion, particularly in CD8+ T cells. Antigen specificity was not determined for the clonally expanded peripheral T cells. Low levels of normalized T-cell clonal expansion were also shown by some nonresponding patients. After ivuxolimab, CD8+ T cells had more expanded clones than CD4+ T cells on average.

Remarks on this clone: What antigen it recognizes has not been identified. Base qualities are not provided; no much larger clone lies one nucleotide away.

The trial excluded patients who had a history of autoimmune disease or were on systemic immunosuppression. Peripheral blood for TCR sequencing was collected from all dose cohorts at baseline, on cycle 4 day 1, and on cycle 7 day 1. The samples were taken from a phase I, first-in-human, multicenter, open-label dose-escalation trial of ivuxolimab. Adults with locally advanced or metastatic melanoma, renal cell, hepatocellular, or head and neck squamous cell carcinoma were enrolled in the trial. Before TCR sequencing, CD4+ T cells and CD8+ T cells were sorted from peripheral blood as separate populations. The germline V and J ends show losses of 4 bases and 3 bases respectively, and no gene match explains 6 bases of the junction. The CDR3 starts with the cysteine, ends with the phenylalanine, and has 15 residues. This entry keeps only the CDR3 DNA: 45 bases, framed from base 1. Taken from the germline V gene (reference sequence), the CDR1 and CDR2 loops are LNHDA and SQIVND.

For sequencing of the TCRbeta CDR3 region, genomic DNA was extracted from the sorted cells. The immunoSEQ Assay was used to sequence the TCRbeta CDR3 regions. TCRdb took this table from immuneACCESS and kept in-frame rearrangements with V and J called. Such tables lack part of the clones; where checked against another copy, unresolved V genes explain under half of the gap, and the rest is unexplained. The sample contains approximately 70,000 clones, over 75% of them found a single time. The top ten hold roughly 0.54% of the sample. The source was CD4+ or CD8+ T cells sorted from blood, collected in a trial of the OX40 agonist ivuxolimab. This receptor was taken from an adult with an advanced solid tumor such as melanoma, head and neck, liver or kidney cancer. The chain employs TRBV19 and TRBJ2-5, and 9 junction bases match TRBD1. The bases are TGTGCCAGTAGTACTTGGACAGGGGCAGAAGAGACCCAGTACTTC. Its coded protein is CASSTWTGAEETQYF.